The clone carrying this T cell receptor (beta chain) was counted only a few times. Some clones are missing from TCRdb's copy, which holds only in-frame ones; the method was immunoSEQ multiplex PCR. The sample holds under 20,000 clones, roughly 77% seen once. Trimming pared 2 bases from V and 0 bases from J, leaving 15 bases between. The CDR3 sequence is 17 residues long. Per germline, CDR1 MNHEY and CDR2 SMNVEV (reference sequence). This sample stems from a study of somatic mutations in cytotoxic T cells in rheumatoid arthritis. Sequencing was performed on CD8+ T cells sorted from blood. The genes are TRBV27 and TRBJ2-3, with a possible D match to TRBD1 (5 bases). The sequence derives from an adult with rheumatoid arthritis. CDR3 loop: CASSLIGRATSTDTQYF. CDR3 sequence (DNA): TGTGCCAGCAGTTTAATCGGCAGGGCTACTAGCACAGATACGCAGTATTTT.